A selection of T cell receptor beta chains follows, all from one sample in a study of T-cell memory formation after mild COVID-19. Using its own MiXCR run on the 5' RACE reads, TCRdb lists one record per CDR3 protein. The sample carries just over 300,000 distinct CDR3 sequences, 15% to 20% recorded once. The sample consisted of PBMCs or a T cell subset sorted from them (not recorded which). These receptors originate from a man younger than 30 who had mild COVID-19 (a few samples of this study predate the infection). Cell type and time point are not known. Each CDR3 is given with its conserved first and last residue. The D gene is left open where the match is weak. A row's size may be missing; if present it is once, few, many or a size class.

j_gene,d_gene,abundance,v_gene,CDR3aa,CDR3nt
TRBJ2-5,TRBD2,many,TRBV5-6,CASSLASGIPQETQYF,TGTGCCAGCAGCTTGGCTAGCGGGATTCCCCAAGAGACCCAGTACTTC
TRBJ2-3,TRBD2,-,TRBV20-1,CSARVGTSGLTDTQYF,TGCAGTGCTAGAGTGGGAACTAGCGGGCTCACAGATACGCAGTATTTT
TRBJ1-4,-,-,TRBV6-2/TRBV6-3,CASSPLMWGEEEKLFF,TGTGCCAGCAGTCCCCTTATGTGGGGGGAGGAAGAAAAACTGTTTTTT
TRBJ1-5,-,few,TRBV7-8,CASSYSGAQHF,TGTGCCAGCAGTTACTCTGGAGCCCAGCATTTT
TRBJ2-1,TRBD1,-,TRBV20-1,CSARGGQGVYNEQFF,TGCAGTGCTAGAGGGGGACAGGGGGTCTACAATGAGCAGTTCTTC
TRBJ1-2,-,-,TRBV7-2,CASSRARDGGYTF,TGTGCCAGCAGCCGAGCCCGGGACGGTGGCTACACCTTC
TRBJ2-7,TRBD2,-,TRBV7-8,CASSFRSSGGDTYEQYF,TGTGCCAGCAGCTTCCGCTCTAGCGGGGGGGATACCTACGAGCAGTACTTC
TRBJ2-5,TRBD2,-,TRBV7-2,CASSLVGTSGGGETQYF,TGTGCCAGCAGCTTAGTGGGGACTAGCGGGGGAGGAGAGACCCAGTACTTC
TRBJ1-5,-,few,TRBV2,CASSSLGGAGNQPQHF,TGTGCCAGCAGTTCCCTGGGGGGGGCCGGCAATCAGCCCCAGCATTTT
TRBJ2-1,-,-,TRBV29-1,CSVEGGEYNEQFF,TGCAGCGTTGAAGGGGGGGAGTACAATGAGCAGTTCTTC
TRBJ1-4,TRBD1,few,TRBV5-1,CASSPNRGEKLFF,TGCGCCAGCAGCCCAAACAGGGGGGAAAAACTGTTTTTT
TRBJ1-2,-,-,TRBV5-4,CASSLRGQNHGYTF,TGTGCCAGCAGCTTGCGAGGACAGAATCATGGCTACACCTTC
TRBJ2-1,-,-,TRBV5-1,CASSPGQSSYNEQFF,TGCGCCAGCAGCCCCGGACAGAGCTCCTACAATGAGCAGTTCTTC
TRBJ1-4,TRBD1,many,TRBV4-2,CASTDREGEKLFF,TGTGCCAGCACTGACAGGGAGGGCGAAAAACTGTTTTTT
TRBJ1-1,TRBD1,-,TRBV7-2,CASSLRQGRTEAFF,TGTGCCAGCAGCCTCCGACAGGGCCGCACTGAAGCTTTCTTT
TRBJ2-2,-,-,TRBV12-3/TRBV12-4,CASRRQGSTGELFF,TGTGCCAGCAGGCGGCAGGGGAGCACCGGGGAGCTGTTTTTT
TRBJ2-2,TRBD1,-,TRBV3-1,CASSPDRGDGTGELFF,TGTGCCAGCAGCCCGGACAGGGGCGACGGCACCGGGGAGCTGTTTTTT
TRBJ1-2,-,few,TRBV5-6,CASSHREGNYGYTF,TGTGCCAGCAGCCATCGGGAGGGGAATTATGGCTACACCTTC
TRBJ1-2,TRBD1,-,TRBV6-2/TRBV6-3,CASGKSDRPPSGYTF,TGTGCCAGCGGTAAATCGGACAGGCCGCCCTCTGGCTACACCTTC
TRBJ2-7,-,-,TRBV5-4,CASSLGRVGPYEQYF,TGTGCCAGCAGCCTCGGCAGGGTGGGCCCTTACGAGCAGTACTTC
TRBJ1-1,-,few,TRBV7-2,CASNTQGDTEAFF,TGTGCCAGCAACACACAGGGCGACACTGAAGCTTTCTTT
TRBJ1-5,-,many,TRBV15,CATSRGVGQPQHF,TGTGCCACCAGCAGGGGGGTAGGTCAGCCCCAGCATTTT
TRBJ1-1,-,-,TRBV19,CASSKLTAQNTEAFF,TGTGCCAGTAGTAAACTGACAGCCCAGAACACTGAAGCTTTCTTT
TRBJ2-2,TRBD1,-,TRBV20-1,CSAQTGPGELFF,TGCAGTGCTCAGACAGGGCCCGGGGAGCTGTTTTTT
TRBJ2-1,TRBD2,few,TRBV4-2,CASSHTSGGAVEQFF,TGTGCCAGCAGCCATACTAGCGGGGGGGCCGTTGAGCAGTTCTTC
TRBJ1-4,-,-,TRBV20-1,CSASEDFNWGAKKLFF,TGCAGTGCTAGTGAGGATTTTAATTGGGGGGCGAAAAAACTGTTTTTT
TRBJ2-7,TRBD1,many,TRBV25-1,CASSEGNRGVYEQYF,TGTGCCAGCAGTGAAGGTAACAGGGGGGTGTACGAGCAGTACTTC
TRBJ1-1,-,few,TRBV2,CASSEARQIGGTEAFF,TGTGCCAGCAGTGAAGCTCGACAGATAGGGGGTACTGAAGCTTTCTTT
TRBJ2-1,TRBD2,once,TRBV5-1,CASSSGLADYNEQFF,TGCGCCAGCAGCTCGGGACTAGCGGACTACAATGAGCAGTTCTTC
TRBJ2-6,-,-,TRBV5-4,CASSPLQSGANVLTF,TGTGCCAGCAGCCCCCTCCAGTCGGGAGCCAACGTCCTGACTTTC
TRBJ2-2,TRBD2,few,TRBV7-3,CASSPRPSGATGELFF,TGTGCCAGCAGCCCCCGCCCTAGCGGGGCCACCGGGGAGCTGTTTTTT
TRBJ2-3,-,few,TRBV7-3,CASSLTTSTDTQYF,TGTGCCAGCAGCCTCACTACTAGCACAGATACGCAGTATTTT
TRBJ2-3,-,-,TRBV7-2,CASSSSGWAGDTQYF,TGTGCCAGCAGCTCGAGCGGGTGGGCCGGGGATACGCAGTATTTT
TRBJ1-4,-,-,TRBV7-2,CASSLAPGRSWTNEKLFF,TGTGCCAGCAGCTTAGCGCCGGGCAGATCTTGGACTAATGAAAAACTGTTTTTT
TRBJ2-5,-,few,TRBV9,CASSAPRGATGETQYF,TGTGCCAGCAGCGCCCCCCGGGGCGCGACGGGAGAGACCCAGTACTTC
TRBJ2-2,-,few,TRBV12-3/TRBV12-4,CASRLDGELFF,TGTGCCAGCAGGTTGGACGGGGAGCTGTTTTTT
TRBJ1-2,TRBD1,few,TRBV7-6,CASSPRTGGVYGYTF,TGTGCCAGCAGCCCTCGGACAGGGGGCGTATATGGCTACACCTTC
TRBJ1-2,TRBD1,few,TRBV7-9,CASTPGQGYDGYTF,TGTGCCAGCACGCCGGGACAGGGTTATGATGGCTACACCTTC
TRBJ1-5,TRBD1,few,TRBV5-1,CASSKTGGIGQPQHF,TGCGCCAGCAGTAAAACAGGGGGGATTGGTCAGCCCCAGCATTTT
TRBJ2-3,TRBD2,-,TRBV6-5,CASRKISGAAGNTQYF,TGTGCCAGCAGGAAAATTAGCGGGGCGGCGGGGAATACGCAGTATTTT
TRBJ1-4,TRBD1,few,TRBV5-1,CASSQDRGRNEKLFF,TGCGCCAGCAGCCAGGACAGGGGGCGAAATGAAAAACTGTTTTTT
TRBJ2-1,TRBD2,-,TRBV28,CASSPASQGGNEQFF,TGTGCCAGCAGTCCCGCGTCGCAGGGAGGGAATGAGCAGTTCTTC
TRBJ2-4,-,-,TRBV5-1,CASSLANTGIGNIQYF,TGCGCCAGCAGCTTGGCCAACACAGGGATCGGAAACATTCAGTACTTC
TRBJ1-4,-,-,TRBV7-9,CASSFVLGGNEKLFF,TGTGCCAGCAGCTTTGTTCTTGGGGGGAATGAAAAACTGTTTTTT
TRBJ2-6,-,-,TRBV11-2,CASSLDSPSGANVLTF,TGTGCCAGCAGCTTAGATTCCCCCTCTGGGGCCAACGTCCTGACTTTC
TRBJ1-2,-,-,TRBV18,CASSPSRQKYGYTF,TGTGCCAGCTCACCAAGTAGACAGAAATATGGCTACACCTTC